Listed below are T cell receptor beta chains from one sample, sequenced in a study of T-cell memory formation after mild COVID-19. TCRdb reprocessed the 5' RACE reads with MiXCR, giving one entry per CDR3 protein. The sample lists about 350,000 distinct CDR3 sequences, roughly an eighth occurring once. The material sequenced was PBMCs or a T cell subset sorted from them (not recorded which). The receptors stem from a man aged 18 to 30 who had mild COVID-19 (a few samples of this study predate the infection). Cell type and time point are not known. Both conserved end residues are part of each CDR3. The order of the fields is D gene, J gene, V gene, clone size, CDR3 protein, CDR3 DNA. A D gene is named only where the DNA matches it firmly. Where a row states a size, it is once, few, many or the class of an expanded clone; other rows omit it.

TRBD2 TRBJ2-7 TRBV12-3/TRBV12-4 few CASSLRTSVSYEQYF TGTGCCAGCAGTCTCCGGACTAGCGTCTCCTACGAGCAGTACTTC
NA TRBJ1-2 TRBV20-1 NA CSARYYGYTF TGCAGTGCAAGATATTATGGCTACACCTTC
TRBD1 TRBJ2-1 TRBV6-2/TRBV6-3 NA CASNGTGANEQFF TGTGCCAGCAACGGGACAGGGGCCAATGAGCAGTTCTTC
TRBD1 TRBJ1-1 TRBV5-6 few CASSLESQGRTEAFF TGTGCCAGCAGCTTGGAGTCACAGGGGAGGACTGAAGCTTTCTTT
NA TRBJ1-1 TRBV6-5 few CASHEGDKVTFF TGTGCCAGCCACGAAGGGGATAAGGTGACTTTCTTT
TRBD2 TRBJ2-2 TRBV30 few CAWSEAGGGNTGELFF TGTGCCTGGAGCGAGGCGGGGGGAGGGAACACCGGGGAGCTGTTTTTT
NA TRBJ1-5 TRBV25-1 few CASSASLGEQPQHF TGTGCCAGCAGTGCCTCGTTGGGGGAGCAGCCCCAGCATTTT
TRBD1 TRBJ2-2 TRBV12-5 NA CASTGDRAGELFF TGTGCTAGCACCGGGGACAGGGCCGGGGAGCTGTTTTTT
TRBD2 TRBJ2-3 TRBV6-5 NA CASSRGTSGGPLTDTQYF TGTGCCAGCAGTCGTGGGACTAGCGGGGGGCCCCTCACAGATACGCAGTATTTT
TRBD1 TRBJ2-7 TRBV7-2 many CASSDGTGGVKSYEQYF TGTGCCAGCAGCGACGGGACAGGGGGCGTTAAGTCCTACGAGCAGTACTTC
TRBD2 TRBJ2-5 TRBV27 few CASSLLTSGDTQYF TGTGCCAGCAGTTTATTAACTAGCGGTGACACCCAGTACTTC
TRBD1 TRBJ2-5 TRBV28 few CASSLDRGGGETQYF TGTGCCAGCAGTTTGGACAGGGGGGGAGGAGAGACCCAGTACTTC
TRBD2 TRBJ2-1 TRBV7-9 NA CASSLLGTSGYNEQFF TGTGCCAGCAGCCTTTTGGGGACTAGCGGGTACAATGAGCAGTTCTTC
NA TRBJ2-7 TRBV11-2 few CASKAGGGAYEQYF TGTGCCAGCAAGGCGGGTGGAGGAGCCTACGAGCAGTACTTC
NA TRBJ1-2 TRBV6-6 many CASSDRVRTNYGYTF TGTGCCAGCAGTGATAGGGTTCGGACTAACTATGGCTACACCTTC
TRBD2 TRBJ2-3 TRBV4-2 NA CASSQRSGGQHTQYF TGTGCCAGCAGCCAGCGGAGCGGGGGCCAGCATACGCAGTATTTT
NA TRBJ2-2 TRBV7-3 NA CASSPLSGSPGELFF TGTGCCAGCAGCCCCCTAAGTGGGTCGCCCGGGGAGCTGTTTTTT
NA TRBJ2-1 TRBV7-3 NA CASSIRPNNEQFF TGTGCCAGCAGCATAAGACCGAACAATGAGCAGTTCTTC
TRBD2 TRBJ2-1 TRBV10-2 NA CARSSGGDPRYNEQFF TGCGCCAGGTCCAGCGGGGGCGATCCTCGATACAATGAGCAGTTCTTC
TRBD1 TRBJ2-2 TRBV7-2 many CASSYRGRSTGELFF TGTGCCAGCAGTTACAGGGGGCGATCCACCGGGGAGCTGTTTTTT
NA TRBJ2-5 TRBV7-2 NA CASSLAEGTQYF TGTGCCAGCAGCTTAGCTGAGGGGACCCAGTACTTC
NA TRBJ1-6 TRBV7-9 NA CAISNVNSPLHF TGTGCCATAAGCAATGTGAATTCACCCCTCCACTTT
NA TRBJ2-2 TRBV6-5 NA CASTQMNTGELFF TGTGCCAGCACACAGATGAACACCGGGGAGCTGTTTTTT
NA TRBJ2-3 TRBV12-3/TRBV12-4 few CASRLPGLPATQYF TGTGCCAGCAGACTTCCTGGGCTCCCGGCCACGCAGTATTTT
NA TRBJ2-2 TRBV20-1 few CSARDAAGELFF TGCAGTGCTAGAGATGCGGCCGGGGAGCTGTTTTTT
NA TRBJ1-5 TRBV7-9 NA CASRDRGDQPQHF TGTGCCAGCAGGGATAGGGGGGATCAGCCCCAGCATTTT
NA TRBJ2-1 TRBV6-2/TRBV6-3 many CASSYPGTYNEQFF TGTGCCAGCAGTTACCCCGGGACATACAATGAGCAGTTCTTC
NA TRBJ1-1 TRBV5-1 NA CASSRTVENTEAFF TGCGCCAGCAGCCGGACAGTGGAGAACACTGAAGCTTTCTTT
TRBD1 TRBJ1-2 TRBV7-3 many CASSTGTGGGYTF TGTGCCAGCAGCACCGGGACAGGGGGCGGCTACACCTTC
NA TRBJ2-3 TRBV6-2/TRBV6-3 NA CASSQRPDTQYF TGTGCCAGCAGTCAGAGGCCGGATACGCAGTATTTT
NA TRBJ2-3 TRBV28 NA CASREDFLRTDTQYF TGTGCCAGCAGAGAGGACTTCCTTCGCACAGATACGCAGTATTTT
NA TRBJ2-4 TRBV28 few CASSSTGFAKNIQYF TGTGCCAGCAGTTCGACCGGGTTCGCCAAAAACATTCAGTACTTC
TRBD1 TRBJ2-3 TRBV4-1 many CASSARTGSTDTQYF TGCGCCAGCAGCGCCCGGACAGGTAGCACAGATACGCAGTATTTT
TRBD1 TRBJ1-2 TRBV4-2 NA CASSQSRGQGIPDGYTF TGTGCCAGCAGCCAATCCCGCGGACAGGGCATACCGGATGGCTACACCTTC
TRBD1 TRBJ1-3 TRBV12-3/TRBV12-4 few CASSQSLTGPGGNTIYF TGTGCCAGCAGCCAGAGCTTGACAGGGCCCGGAGGAAACACCATATATTTT
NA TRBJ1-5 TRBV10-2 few CASRAGDQPQHF TGCGCCAGCAGGGCAGGGGATCAGCCCCAGCATTTT
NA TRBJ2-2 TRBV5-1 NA CASRRDWNTGELFF TGCGCCAGCCGACGGGACTGGAACACCGGGGAGCTGTTTTTT
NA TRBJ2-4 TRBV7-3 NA CASSLKGRTGGDIQYF TGTGCCAGCAGCTTAAAAGGCCGGACTGGTGGAGACATTCAGTACTTC
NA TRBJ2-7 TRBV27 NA CASSRVGGHEQYF TGTGCCAGCAGCCGCGTCGGGGGGCACGAGCAGTACTTC
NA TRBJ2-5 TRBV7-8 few CASDLWGNQETQYF TGTGCCAGCGACTTGTGGGGGAATCAAGAGACCCAGTACTTC
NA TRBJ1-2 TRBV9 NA CASSVWAKGYGYTF TGTGCCAGCAGCGTATGGGCGAAGGGCTATGGCTACACCTTC
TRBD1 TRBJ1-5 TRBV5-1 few CASSIQGGQPQHF TGCGCCAGCAGCATACAGGGGGGTCAGCCCCAGCATTTT